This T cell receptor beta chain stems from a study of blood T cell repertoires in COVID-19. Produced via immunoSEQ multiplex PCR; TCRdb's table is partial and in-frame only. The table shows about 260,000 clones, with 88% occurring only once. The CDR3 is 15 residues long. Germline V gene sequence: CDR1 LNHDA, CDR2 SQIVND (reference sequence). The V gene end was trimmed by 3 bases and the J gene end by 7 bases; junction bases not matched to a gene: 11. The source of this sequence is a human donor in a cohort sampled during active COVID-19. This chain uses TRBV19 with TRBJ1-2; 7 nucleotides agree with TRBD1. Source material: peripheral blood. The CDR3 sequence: CASSIGGQLEAGYTF. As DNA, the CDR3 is TGTGCCAGTAGTATTGGGGGACAGCTTGAGGCTGGCTACACCTTC.